The sample holds many counts of the clone carrying this T cell receptor (beta chain). Stated time point: sample taken at primary tumor resection. Extraction of whole RNA from tumor, nontumor lung or frozen PBMC preceded unsorted sequencing. Untreated early-stage non-small cell lung cancer patients, around 70 in total, were the donors. TCRdb re-derived calls from the 5' RACE reads in MiXCR, one entry per CDR3 protein. Here the sample spans approximately 52,000 distinct CDR3 sequences, approximately 5.3% being singletons. The data were obtained in a study of spatial heterogeneity in lung cancer. Trimming cost V 6 bases and J 1 base; bases outside gene matches: 3. The CDR3 has 14 amino acids. Germline V CDR1 and CDR2: DFQATT, SNEGSKA (reference sequence).

The source is a male donor with early-stage non-small cell lung cancer. V and J are TRBV20-1 and TRBJ2-3; 11 bases align to TRBD2. The sample here was PBMCs, taken at surgery. The CDR3, as DNA: TGCAGTGCAGAGGGACTAGCGGGCACAGATACGCAGTATTTT. Amino acids: CSAEGLAGTDTQYF.